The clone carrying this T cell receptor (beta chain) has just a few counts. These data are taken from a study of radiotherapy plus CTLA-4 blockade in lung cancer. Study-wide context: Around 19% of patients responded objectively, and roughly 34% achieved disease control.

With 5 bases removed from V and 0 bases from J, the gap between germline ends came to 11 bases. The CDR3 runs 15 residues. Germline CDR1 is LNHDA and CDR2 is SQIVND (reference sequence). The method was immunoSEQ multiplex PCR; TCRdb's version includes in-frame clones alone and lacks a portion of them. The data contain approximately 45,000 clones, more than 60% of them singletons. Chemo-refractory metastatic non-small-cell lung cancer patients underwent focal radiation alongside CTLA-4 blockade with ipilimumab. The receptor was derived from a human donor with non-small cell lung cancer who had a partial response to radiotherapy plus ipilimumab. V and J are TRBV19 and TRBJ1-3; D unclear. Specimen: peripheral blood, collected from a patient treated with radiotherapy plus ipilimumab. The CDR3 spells CASSSRRSSGNTIYF. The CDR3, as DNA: TGTGCCAGTAGTTCACGACGGAGCTCTGGAAACACCATATATTTT.